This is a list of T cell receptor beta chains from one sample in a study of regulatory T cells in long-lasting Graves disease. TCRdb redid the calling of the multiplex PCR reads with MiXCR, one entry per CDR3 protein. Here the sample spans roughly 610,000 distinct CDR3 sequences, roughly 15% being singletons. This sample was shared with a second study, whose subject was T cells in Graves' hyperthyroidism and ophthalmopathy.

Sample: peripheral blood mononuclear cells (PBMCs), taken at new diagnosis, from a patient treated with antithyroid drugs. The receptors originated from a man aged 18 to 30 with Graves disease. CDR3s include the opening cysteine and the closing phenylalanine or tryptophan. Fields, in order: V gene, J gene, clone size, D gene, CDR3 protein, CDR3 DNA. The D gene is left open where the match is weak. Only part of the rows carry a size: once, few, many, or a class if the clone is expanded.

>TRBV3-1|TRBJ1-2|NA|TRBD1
CASSHNPGGQGYGYTF
TGTGCCAGCAGCCACAATCCGGGGGGACAGGGGTATGGCTACACCTTC
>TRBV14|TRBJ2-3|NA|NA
CASGQDNRGDTQYF
TGTGCCAGCGGCCAAGATAACCGGGGAGATACGCAGTATTTT
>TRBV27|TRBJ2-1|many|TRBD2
CAATGWEGAAWSGRASYNEQFF
TGTGCCGCCACCGGATGGGAGGGGGCCGCCTGGAGCGGGAGGGCCTCCTACAATGAGCAGTTCTTC
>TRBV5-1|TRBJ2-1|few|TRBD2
CASSPGLAGATYNEQFF
TGCGCCAGCAGCCCGGGACTAGCGGGAGCAACCTACAATGAGCAGTTCTTC
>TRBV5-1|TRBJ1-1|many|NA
CASSLGQALEAFF
TGCGCCAGCAGCTTGGGACAGGCACTTGAAGCTTTCTTT
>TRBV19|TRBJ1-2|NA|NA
CASSPLPGLDYGYTF
TGTGCCAGTAGTCCCCTACCGGGGCTGGACTATGGCTACACCTTC
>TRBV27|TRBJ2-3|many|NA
CASSLGLSREPPEKDTQYF
TGTGCCAGCAGTTTGGGACTTTCCCGCGAGCCGCCGGAAAAAGATACGCAGTATTTT
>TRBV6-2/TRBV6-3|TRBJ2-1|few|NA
CASSYIRHEQFF
TGTGCCAGCAGTTACATTCGGCATGAGCAGTTCTTC
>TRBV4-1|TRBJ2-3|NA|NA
CASSQESGATGTDTQYF
TGCGCCAGCAGCCAAGAATCGGGAGCTACCGGCACAGATACGCAGTATTTT
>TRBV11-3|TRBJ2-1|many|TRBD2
CASSDRLAGDNEQFF
TGTGCCAGCAGCGACCGACTAGCGGGAGACAATGAGCAGTTCTTC
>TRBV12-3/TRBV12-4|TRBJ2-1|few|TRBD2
CASRPSSGGNNEQFF
TGTGCCAGCAGACCTTCCAGCGGGGGGAACAATGAGCAGTTCTTC
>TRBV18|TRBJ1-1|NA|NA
CASSPTVMNTEAFF
TGTGCCAGCTCACCGACAGTTATGAACACTGAAGCTTTCTTT
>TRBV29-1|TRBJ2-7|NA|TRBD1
CSVSGTGNYEQYF
TGCAGCGTGTCCGGGACAGGGAATTACGAGCAGTACTTC
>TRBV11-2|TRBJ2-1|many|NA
CASSLVASAYNEQFF
TGTGCCAGCAGCTTAGTAGCCTCGGCCTACAATGAGCAGTTCTTC
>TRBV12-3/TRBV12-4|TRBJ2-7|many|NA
CASSSNGGVHEQYF
TGTGCCAGCAGTTCTAACGGAGGGGTCCACGAGCAGTACTTC
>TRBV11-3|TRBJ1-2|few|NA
CASSLVGTQYGYTF
TGTGCCAGCAGCTTAGTTGGGACCCAATATGGCTACACCTTC
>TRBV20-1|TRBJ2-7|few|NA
CSARKRVGLIEQYF
TGCAGTGCTAGAAAACGTGTCGGATTGATAGAGCAGTACTTC
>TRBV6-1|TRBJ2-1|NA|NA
CASTPTGRRYNEQFF
TGTGCCAGCACCCCGACAGGGAGGCGTTACAATGAGCAGTTCTTC
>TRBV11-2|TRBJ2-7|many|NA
CASSPLRTGSYEQYF
TGTGCCAGCAGTCCCCTCCGGACGGGCTCCTACGAGCAGTACTTC
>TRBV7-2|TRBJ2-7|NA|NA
CASSLEASARYEQYF
TGTGCCAGCAGCTTAGAGGCTAGCGCCCGCTACGAGCAGTACTTC
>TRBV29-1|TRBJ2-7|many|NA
CSVAGTDSSYEQYF
TGCAGCGTTGCCGGGACGGACAGCTCCTACGAGCAGTACTTC
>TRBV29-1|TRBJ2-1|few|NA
CSVEDLGRNNEQFF
TGCAGCGTTGAAGATCTTGGCAGAAACAATGAGCAGTTCTTC
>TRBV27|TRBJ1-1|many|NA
CATQAAGVTEAFF
TGTGCCACCCAGGCGGCAGGGGTTACTGAAGCTTTCTTT
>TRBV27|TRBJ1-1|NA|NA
CASSFRGVGSPSTEAFF
TGTGCCAGCAGTTTTCGGGGAGTGGGGTCTCCGAGCACTGAAGCTTTCTTT
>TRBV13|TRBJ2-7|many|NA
CASTNGRVSSYEQYF
TGTGCCAGCACCAACGGTAGGGTGAGCTCCTACGAGCAGTACTTC
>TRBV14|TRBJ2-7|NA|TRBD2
CASSQDTSGPYEQYF
TGTGCCAGCAGCCAAGACACTAGCGGACCCTACGAGCAGTACTTC
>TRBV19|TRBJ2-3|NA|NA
CASSIAGTDTQYF
TGTGCCAGTAGTATTGCCGGCACAGATACGCAGTATTTT
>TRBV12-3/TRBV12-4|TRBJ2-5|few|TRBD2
CASNLGLAGGLGETQYF
TGTGCCAGCAACCTGGGACTAGCGGGAGGTCTTGGAGAGACCCAGTACTTC
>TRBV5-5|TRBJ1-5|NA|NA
CASSSQEGGNQPQHF
TGTGCCAGCAGCTCCCAAGAGGGAGGCAATCAGCCCCAGCATTTT
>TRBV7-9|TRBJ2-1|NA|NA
CASSGALRRFNEQFF
TGTGCCAGCAGCGGGGCCCTCAGGCGTTTCAATGAGCAGTTCTTC
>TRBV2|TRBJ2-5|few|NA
CASTRGVQETQYF
TGTGCCAGCACTAGAGGGGTCCAAGAGACCCAGTACTTC
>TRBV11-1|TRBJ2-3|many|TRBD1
CASRDRGIKDTQYF
TGTGCCAGCAGAGACAGGGGGATTAAAGATACGCAGTATTTT
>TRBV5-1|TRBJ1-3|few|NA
CASKKDSGNTIYF
TGCGCCAGCAAGAAGGACTCTGGAAACACCATATATTTT
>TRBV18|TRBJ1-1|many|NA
CASSPREGSVAFF
TGTGCCAGCTCACCCCGGGAGGGTTCGGTCGCTTTCTTT
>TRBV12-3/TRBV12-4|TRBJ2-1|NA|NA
CASFIGGPHNEQFF
TGTGCCAGCTTCATAGGCGGCCCCCACAATGAGCAGTTCTTC
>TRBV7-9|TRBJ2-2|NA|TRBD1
CASSPLQGANTGELFF
TGTGCCAGCAGCCCACTACAGGGGGCGAACACCGGGGAGCTGTTTTTT
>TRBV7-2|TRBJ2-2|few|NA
CASSLANRANTGELFF
TGTGCCAGCAGCTTAGCAAACAGGGCGAACACCGGGGAGCTGTTTTTT
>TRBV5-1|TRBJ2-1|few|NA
CASSLVGAAGANNEQFF
TGCGCCAGCAGCTTGGTAGGGGCCGCGGGGGCGAACAATGAGCAGTTCTTC
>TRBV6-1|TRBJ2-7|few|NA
CASRAGVVSEQYF
TGTGCCAGCAGGGCTGGGGTTGTCTCCGAGCAGTACTTC
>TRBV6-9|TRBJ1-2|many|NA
CASSYRVRVGGYTF
TGTGCCAGCAGTTACAGGGTGCGGGTGGGTGGCTACACCTTC
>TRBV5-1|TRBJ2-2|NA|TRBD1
CASSLFGQVNTGELSF
TGCGCCAGCAGCTTGTTCGGACAGGTTAACACCGGGGAGCTGTCTTTT